The 30 T cell receptor beta chains given below trace back to one sample, sequenced in a study of CD8 T cells in ankylosing spondylitis. Their antigens remain unidentified. TCRdb ran MiXCR on the 5' RACE reads and lists one entry per CDR3 protein. The sample records around 430,000 distinct CDR3 sequences, 15% to 20% being singletons. Study-level findings and limits: Within ankylosing spondylitis blood, a TCR beta motif made up of eight or nine highly homologous variants appeared to be characteristic.

The sample taken for sequencing was blood, either unsorted or a sorted T cell fraction (not recorded which). The source is a male donor with ankylosing spondylitis.

There are a few counts of this clonotype. The chain couples TRBV20-1 to TRBJ2-7; 7 bases agree with TRBD1. This CDR3 region has 15 residues. J was trimmed by 0 bases and V by 3 bases; bases with no gene match: 8. CDR1 is DFQATT and CDR2 is SNEGSKA in the germline V gene (reference sequence). The CDR3 loop is CSASGGRGSSYEQYF. The CDR3, as DNA: TGCAGTGCTAGTGGTGGCAGGGGGAGCTCCTACGAGCAGTACTTC.

The chain links TRBV20-1 to TRBJ1-1; D is undetermined. V lost 6 bases, J lost 10 bases, and 12 bases lay in between. The CDR3 has 10 amino acids. Per germline, CDR1 DFQATT and CDR2 SNEGSKA (reference sequence). CDR3 nucleotides: TGCAGTGCCAATATCCGGGGAGCTTTCTTT. Translated, it gives CSANIRGAFF.

This clonotype was picked up a small number of times. The chain has TRBV5-1 and TRBJ1-4, with D perhaps matching TRBD1 (5 bases). Between the trimmed V and J ends, which lost 5 bases and 8 bases, there was a span of 16 bases. This CDR3 is built from 14 residues. Germline V gives CDR1 SGHRS, CDR2 YFSETQ. CDR3: CASSIKGLQEKLFF. In nucleotides, the CDR3 is TGCGCCAGCAGTATCAAGGGACTCCAGGAAAAACTGTTTTTT.

This clonotype was counted many times. The chain is built from TRBV7-3 and TRBJ2-2; 10 bases agree with TRBD1. V shed 2 bases, J shed 2 bases, and the junction held 2 bases outside the gene matches. Germline V gene data show CDR1 as SGHTA and CDR2 as FQGTGA. The CDR3 runs to 16 residues. Written as DNA, the CDR3 is TGTGCCAGCAGCTTAGGGACAGGGGTTAACACCGGGGAGCTGTTTTTT. As protein: CASSLGTGVNTGELFF. The complete variable domain, with remaining parts taken from reference TRBV7-3 and TRBJ2-2, reads GAGVSQTPSNKVTEKGKYVELRCDPISGHTALYWYRQSLGQGPEFLIYFQGTGAADDSGLPNDRFFAVRPEGSVSTLKIQRTERGDSAVYLCASSLGTGVNTGELFFGEGSRLTVL.

This clonotype was seen only a few times. The chain couples TRBV5-1 to TRBJ1-1; D might be TRBD1 (6 bases). Trimming removed 2 bases from V and 3 bases from J, with 11 bases in between. The germline gives CDR1 SGHRS, CDR2 YFSETQ. CDR3 length: 14 residues. The CDR3 here is CASSLQGKDTEAFF. DNA for the CDR3: TGCGCCAGCAGCTTACAGGGCAAGGACACTGAAGCTTTCTTT.

V usage is TRBV12-3 or TRBV12-4 and J usage is TRBJ1-2; D is possibly TRBD1 (5 bases). The CDR3 is 15 residues long. Trimming shortened V by 4 bases and J by 8 bases, and 20 bases separated the two germline ends. The CDR3 here is CASSYLSPGTGGYTF. The DNA of the CDR3 is TGTGCCAGCAGTTACCTGAGCCCCGGGACGGGCGGCTACACCTTC.

The CDR3 DNA reads as TGCAGCGTGCCTCGAAACACCATATATTTT. Translation: CSVPRNTIYF. The rearrangement uses TRBV29-1 and TRBJ1-3; D uncertain. CDR1 is SQVTM and CDR2 is ANQGSEA in the germline V gene. The CDR3 is 10 residues long. V was cut by 6 bases and J by 5 bases, with 5 bases left in between.

Only a few counts were recorded for this clonotype. CDR3 residues: CASSLRWSQGQETQYF. The CDR3 DNA reads TGTGCCAGCAGCTTAAGGTGGAGCCAGGGGCAAGAGACCCAGTACTTC. This rearrangement joins TRBV7-9 to TRBJ2-5, with a weak D call TRBD1 (6 bases). The V gene lost 2 bases and the J gene lost 2 bases, with 15 bases spanning the gap. Germline V gene lookup returns CDR1 SEHNR and CDR2 FQNEAQ (reference sequence). The CDR3 spans 16 residues.

This clonotype appeared a few times. V usage is TRBV7-9 and J usage is TRBJ1-1; D gene uncertain. V was trimmed by 3 bases and J by 1 base, leaving 9 bases between them. Germline V lookup: CDR1 SEHNR, CDR2 FQNEAQ (reference sequence). CDR3 length: 14 amino acids. Here the CDR3 reads CASSLGNPNTEAFF. CDR3 nucleotides: TGTGCCAGCAGCTTGGGGAACCCGAACACTGAAGCTTTCTTT.

The V call is TRBV7-2, the J call TRBJ1-4; 8 bases are a match to TRBD1. Per germline, CDR1 SGHTA and CDR2 FQGNSA. The CDR3 consists of 13 residues. V dropped 4 bases and J dropped 10; count of bases not matched to a gene: 5. CDR3 sequence reads: CASSSETGGKLFF. CDR3 nucleotide sequence: TGTGCCAGCAGCTCAGAAACAGGGGGAAAACTGTTTTTT.

This clonotype was found a few times. This chain links TRBV20-1 with TRBJ2-3; no clear D gene. Germline V gives CDR1 DFQATT, CDR2 SNEGSKA (reference sequence). The V and J ends lost 0 bases and 0 bases respectively, with 10 bases between them. This CDR3 spans 15 amino acids. The CDR3 nucleotides are TGCAGTGCTAGAGACAGGCAGTTAAGCACAGATACGCAGTATTTT. Amino acids: CSARDRQLSTDTQYF.

The chain carries TRBV10-3 and TRBJ2-7; a possible D gene is TRBD1 (5 bases). The CDR3 contains 14 residues. Germline V lookup: CDR1 ENHRY, CDR2 SYGVKD. V dropped 5 bases and J dropped 5 bases, with 16 bases sitting between them. The CDR3 coding sequence is TGTGCCATCAGTCGGTTGACAGAAGGTCACGAGCAGTACTTC. Translating gives CAISRLTEGHEQYF.

This clonotype showed up just a few times. J is TRBJ2-5 and V is TRBV11-2; tentatively, D is TRBD1 or TRBD2 (5 bases each). The CDR3 is 14 residues long. V was trimmed by 4 bases and J by 5 bases, leaving 14 bases between them. CDR1 and CDR2 (germline): SGHAT, FQNNGV. The CDR3 loop reads CASSYWVEGETQYF. The CDR3 region has the DNA TGTGCCAGCAGCTATTGGGTAGAGGGGGAGACCCAGTACTTC.

This clonotype occurred many times. The chain links TRBV29-1 to TRBJ1-2; D perhaps matches TRBD1 (6 bases). This CDR3 has 14 amino acids. V was trimmed by 4 bases and J by 6 bases, leaving 18 bases between them. Per germline, CDR1 SQVTM and CDR2 ANQGSEA. The CDR3 loop reads CSVAAPGHKNGYTF. CDR3 nucleotides: TGCAGCGTTGCGGCACCGGGACACAAGAATGGCTACACCTTC.

There are a few counts of this clonotype. The chain has TRBV14 and TRBJ1-6; possibly TRBD1 for D (5 bases). CDR3 length: 17 residues. Germline loops: CDR1 SGHDN, CDR2 FVKESK. Trimming left V 3 bases short and J 0 bases short, with 12 bases between. CDR3 DNA sequence: TGTGCCAGCAGCCAGGATGACAGAAGCTCCTATAATTCACCCCTCCACTTT. Translation: CASSQDDRSSYNSPLHF.

This clonotype was counted a few times. V is TRBV4-1 and J is TRBJ1-2; D is possibly TRBD1 (5 bases). The V end was cut by 5 bases, the J end by 8 bases, with 9 bases between. CDR3 length: 11 amino acids. The germline CDR1 and CDR2 sequences are MGHRA and YSYEKL. CDR3 bases: TGCGCCAGCAGCTGGGGCGACGGCTACACCTTC. It specifies CASSWGDGYTF.

The chain couples TRBV20-1 to TRBJ2-7, with TRBD2 matching over 11 bases. Germline V CDR1 and CDR2: DFQATT, SNEGSKA (reference sequence). CDR3 length: 16 residues. After removal of 6 bases from V and 2 bases from J, the junction contained 12 bases not matched to a gene. The CDR3 is CSAPLLAGAFTYEQYF. CDR3 DNA sequence: TGCAGTGCCCCCTTACTAGCGGGGGCTTTTACCTACGAGCAGTACTTC.

The chain has TRBV10-2 and TRBJ2-7; the match to TRBD1 covers 8 bases. Germline CDR1 WSHSY, CDR2 SAAADI. V lost 4 bases to trimming and J lost 9 bases; unmatched junction nucleotides: 11. There are 14 residues in the CDR3. The CDR3 reads CASSGGQEPYPQYF. Here the CDR3 DNA reads TGCGCCAGCAGTGGGGGACAGGAGCCGTACCCGCAGTACTTC.

This clonotype showed up many times. The CDR3 coding sequence is TGTGCCAGCAGCCGCCGGGACAGGGCTAACAATGAGCAGTTCTTC. Translating it yields CASSRRDRANNEQFF. The gene calls are TRBV21-1 and TRBJ2-1; the DNA was not compared with TRBD1, the D call given in the table. TRBV21-1 represents a pseudogene. CDR3 length: 15 residues.

This chain links TRBV20-1 with TRBJ1-1; D may be TRBD1 (5 bases). CDR3 length equals 15 residues. Trimming left V 5 bases short and J 3 bases short, with 19 bases between. Per germline, CDR1 DFQATT and CDR2 SNEGSKA (reference sequence). CDR3 bases: TGCAGTGCTGGGGAACCGGCGGCGGGGGACACTGAAGCTTTCTTT. Translation: CSAGEPAAGDTEAFF.

This clonotype was found a few times. This chain joins TRBV5-1 and TRBJ1-1, with D maybe TRBD1 (5 bases). V shed 0 bases and J shed 11 bases, with 11 bases lying between them. The CDR3 spans 12 residues. From germline, CDR1 is SGHRS and CDR2 YFSETQ. CDR3 residues: CASSLERGLAFF. The DNA for the CDR3 is TGCGCCAGCAGCTTGGAAAGGGGATTGGCTTTCTTT.

This clonotype was counted only a few times. This chain links TRBV28 with TRBJ1-1; D is undetermined. CDR1 MDHEN and CDR2 SYDVKM come from the germline V gene. The V end lost 6 bases, the J end lost 13 bases, and 27 bases lay between the germline ends. This CDR3 spans 15 amino acids. CDR3 in amino acids: CASSQGSPGGSELFF. DNA for the CDR3: TGTGCCAGCAGCCAAGGTAGCCCCGGAGGGAGTGAACTTTTCTTT.

This rearrangement joins TRBV6-1 to TRBJ1-2; D perhaps matches TRBD1 (6 bases). The CDR3 totals 15 residues. Trimming pared 1 base from V and 0 bases from J, leaving 9 bases between. In germline, CDR1 is MNHNS, CDR2 SASEGT. CDR3 DNA sequence: TGTGCCAGCAGTGAAGGGACAGCGGCTAACTATGGCTACACCTTC. Translating gives CASSEGTAANYGYTF.

In this sample, this clonotype turned up many times. The chain joins TRBV29-1 to TRBJ1-1; D remains unclear. V lost 6 bases and J 2 bases, leaving 7 bases between the germline ends. The germline CDR1 and CDR2 sequences are SQVTM and ANQGSEA. This CDR3 comprises 11 residues. The CDR3 sequence is CSVAPNTEAFF. CDR3 nucleotides: TGCAGCGTGGCACCTAACACTGAAGCTTTCTTT.

This chain uses TRBV5-1 with TRBJ1-1; D remains unclear. This CDR3 spans 13 amino acids. Germline V gene sequence: CDR1 SGHRS, CDR2 YFSETQ. V dropped 0 bases and J dropped 4 bases, with 7 bases sitting between them. This CDR3 is CASSLETTTEAFF. CDR3 in DNA: TGCGCCAGCAGCTTGGAGACAACCACTGAAGCTTTCTTT.

This clonotype turned up a few times. The rearrangement joins TRBV20-1 to TRBJ2-5; TRBD2 aligns across 10 bases. The CDR3 length is 13 residues. Germline loops: CDR1 DFQATT, CDR2 SNEGSKA (reference sequence). Germline trimming cut 2 bases from V and 7 bases from J; bases unmatched to any gene: 4. DNA of the CDR3: TGCAGTGCTAGACTAGCGGGAGCCCCGACCCAGTACTTC. As protein: CSARLAGAPTQYF.

This clonotype showed up just a few times. The chain carries TRBV27 and TRBJ2-3, with D perhaps TRBD1 (6 bases). The CDR3 has 16 residues. The germline V gene encodes CDR1 MNHEY and CDR2 SMNVEV (reference sequence). V shed 6 bases and J shed 1 base, with 17 bases lying between them. The CDR3 nucleotides read TGTGCCAGCAGCCCGCAGGCGGACAGCGGCACAGATACGCAGTATTTT. It is translated as CASSPQADSGTDTQYF.

This clonotype occurred many times. J is TRBJ2-1 and V is TRBV5-1, with a weak D call TRBD2 (5 bases). The CDR3 length is 15 residues. V dropped 1 base and J dropped 4 bases, with 12 bases sitting between them. Per germline, CDR1 SGHRS and CDR2 YFSETQ. The CDR3 DNA is TGCGCCAGCAGCTTGATACGGGGTGTTTACAATGAGCAGTTCTTC. This sequence encodes CASSLIRGVYNEQFF.

The sample holds a few counts of this clonotype. This chain uses TRBV20-1 with TRBJ2-5; TRBD1 matches at 9 bases. CDR1 DFQATT and CDR2 SNEGSKA come from the germline V gene (reference sequence). After removal of 5 bases from V and 5 bases from J, the junction contained 12 bases not matched to a gene. The CDR3 is made up of 15 amino acids. DNA for the CDR3: TGCAGTGCTGGCCTTGGGACAGGGTCTATTGAGACCCAGTACTTC. Translated: CSAGLGTGSIETQYF.

At least ten counts were recorded for this clonotype. The chain carries TRBV20-1 and TRBJ1-2; TRBD1 might be the D (5 bases). V shed 0 bases and J shed 2 bases, with 7 bases lying between them. Germline V CDR1 and CDR2: DFQATT, SNEGSKA (reference sequence). This CDR3 is 13 amino acids long. CDR3 in DNA: TGCAGTGCTAGAGATGGGGGGAACTATGGCTACACCTTC. It is translated as CSARDGGNYGYTF.